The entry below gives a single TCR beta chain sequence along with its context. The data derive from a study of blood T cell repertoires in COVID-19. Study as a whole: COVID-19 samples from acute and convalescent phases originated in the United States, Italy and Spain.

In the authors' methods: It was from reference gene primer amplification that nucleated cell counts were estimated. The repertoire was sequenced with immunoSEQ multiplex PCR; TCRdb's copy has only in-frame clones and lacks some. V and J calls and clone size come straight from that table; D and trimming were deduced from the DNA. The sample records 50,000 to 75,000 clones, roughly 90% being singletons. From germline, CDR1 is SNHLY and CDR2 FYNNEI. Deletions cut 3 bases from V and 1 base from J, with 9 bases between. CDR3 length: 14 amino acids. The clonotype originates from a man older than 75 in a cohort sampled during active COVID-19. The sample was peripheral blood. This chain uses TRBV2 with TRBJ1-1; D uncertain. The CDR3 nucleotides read TGTGCCAGCAGTGAGGGCAGAGCGAACACTGAAGCTTTCTTT. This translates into CASSEGRANTEAFF.